This record looks at one T cell receptor beta chain sequence and its context. The CDR3 runs 16 residues. Trimming took 1 base from V and 1 from J, leaving 10 bases between them. Germline V gene lookup returns CDR1 SGHTA and CDR2 FQGNSA. This sample was taken from a study of blood T cell repertoires in COVID-19. In the original analysis: Counts of nucleated cells, estimated from reference gene primer amplification, were obtained. Measured with immunoSEQ multiplex PCR; TCRdb has only the in-frame clones, and not every one. V and J calls and clone size are copied from that table; D and trimming were computed from the DNA. The table has about 200,000 clones, over 85% seen once.

This TCR was sampled from a woman aged 25-40 years with acute COVID-19. The chain is built from TRBV7-2 and TRBJ1-4; D gene unclear. Sequences were obtained from PBMCs or T cells enriched from blood (not recorded which). The CDR3 loop is CASSLEGVRTNEKLFF. The DNA of the CDR3 is TGTGCCAGCAGCTTAGAAGGAGTAAGAACTAATGAAAAACTGTTTTTT.